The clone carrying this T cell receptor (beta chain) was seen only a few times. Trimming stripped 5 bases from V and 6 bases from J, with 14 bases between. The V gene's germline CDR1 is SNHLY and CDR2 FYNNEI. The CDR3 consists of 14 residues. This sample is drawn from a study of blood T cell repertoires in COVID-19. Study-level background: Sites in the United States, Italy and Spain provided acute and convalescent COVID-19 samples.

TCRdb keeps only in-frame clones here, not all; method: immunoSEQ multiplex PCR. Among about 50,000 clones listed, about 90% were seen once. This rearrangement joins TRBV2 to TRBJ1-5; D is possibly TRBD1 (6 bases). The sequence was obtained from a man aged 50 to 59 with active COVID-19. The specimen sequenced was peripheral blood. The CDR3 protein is CASSRDIAPQPQHF. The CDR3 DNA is TGTGCCAGCAGTCGGGACATCGCGCCTCAGCCCCAGCATTTT. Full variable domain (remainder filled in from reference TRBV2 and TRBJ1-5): EPEVTQTPSHQVTQMGQEVILRCVPISNHLYFYWYRQILGQKVEFLVSFYNNEISEKSEIFDDQFSVERPDGSNFTLKIRSTKLEDSAMYFCASSRDIAPQPQHFGDGTRLSIL.